One and the same sample provided the 9 T cell receptor beta chains below, sequenced in a study of cytomegalovirus exposure and HLA in healthy donors. A multiplex PCR was run with 60 Vbeta primers and 13 Jbeta primers. Measured with immunoSEQ multiplex PCR; TCRdb has only the in-frame clones, and not every one. The profile shows about 140,000 clones, 82% of them singletons. The sequencing input was PBMCs. The receptor source for this set is a middle-aged woman in good health and CMV-seronegative.

The chain employs TRBV5-6 and TRBJ1-2; possible D gene TRBD1, 6 bases. The V gene lost 0 bases and the J gene lost 6 bases, with 21 bases spanning the gap. The germline CDR1 and CDR2 sequences are SGHDT and YYEEEE. CDR3 length: 17 amino acids. The CDR3 sequence is CASSLVGARGGLDGYTF. The CDR3 DNA reads TGTGCCAGCAGCTTGGTAGGGGCGAGGGGGGGCCTTGATGGCTACACCTTC.

V and J are TRBV5-4 and TRBJ2-5, with 8 bases matching TRBD2. TRBJ2-7 explains the end of the DNA better; the J call may be wrong. The germline V gene has CDR1 SGHNT and CDR2 YYREEE (reference sequence). The CDR3 loop spans 15 amino acids. The CDR3 DNA reads TGTGCCAGCAGCCTCCCCGGAGCGGGAGCCTACGAGCAGTACTTC. Encoded protein: CASSLPGAGAYEQYF.

The CDR3 loop reads CASSQVSSGYEQYF. The CDR3 DNA reads as TGTGCCAGCAGCCAAGTCTCTAGCGGTTACGAGCAGTACTTC. The genes are TRBV4-2 and TRBJ2-5; 7 bases are a match to TRBD2. The assigned J gene may be wrong: the sequence end matches TRBJ2-7 better. There are 14 residues in the CDR3. Germline CDR1 reads LGHNA; CDR2 reads YNFKEQ.

A note on this clone: At one end, the junction sequence differs from germline, possibly due to a read error. The CDR3 DNA sequence: TGTGCCAGCAGCTTAGCGGGGCAGGGGGTTCTGTCTTTC. Protein sequence: CASSLAGQGVLSF. V is TRBV7-2 and J is TRBJ2-4, with 7 bases matching TRBD1. The CDR3 contains 13 residues. Germline V gives CDR1 SGHTA, CDR2 FQGNSA.

J is TRBJ2-3 and V is TRBV19, with D perhaps TRBD1 (6 bases). The CDR3 spans 16 residues. The ends were cut back, 0 bases at V and 3 bases at J, with 13 bases in the middle. Germline V CDR1 and CDR2: LNHDA, SQIVND (reference sequence). In nucleotides, the CDR3 is TGTGCCAGTAGTATAGATGTCCTTACAGGGACAGATACGCAGTATTTT. It is translated as CASSIDVLTGTDTQYF. Based on the CDR3 plus reference TRBV19 and TRBJ2-3, the full variable domain is DGGITQSPKYLFRKEGQNVTLSCEQNLNHDAMYWYRQDPGQGLRLIYYSQIVNDFQKGDIAEGYSVSREKKESFPLTVTSAQKNPTAFYLCASSIDVLTGTDTQYFGPGTRLTVL.

V usage is TRBV6-5 and J usage is TRBJ1-4; TRBD1 might be the D (6 bases). Germline CDR1 is MNHEY and CDR2 is SVGAGI. The CDR3 runs 14 residues. V was cut by 4 bases and J by 7 bases, with 13 bases left in between. Written as DNA, the CDR3 is TGTGCCAGCAGTTTTACAGGGACGAGTGAAAAACTGTTTTTT. Encoded protein: CASSFTGTSEKLFF.

The chain recombines TRBV14 with TRBJ2-7; tentatively, D is TRBD1 (5 bases). V lost 3 bases, J lost 2 bases, and 8 bases lay in between. Germline CDR1 reads SGHDN; CDR2 reads FVKESK. CDR3 size: 13 residues. The CDR3 nucleotides are TGTGCCAGCAGCCAGGGGCCAGCCTACGAGCAGTACTTC. Its protein product is CASSQGPAYEQYF.

The chain links TRBV18 to TRBJ2-1, with TRBD2 matching 13 bases. Germline V gene data show CDR1 as KGHSH and CDR2 as LQKENI. The CDR3 length is 17 residues. J lost 2 bases, V lost 3 bases, and 4 bases had no gene match. The CDR3 spells CASSPTSGGGTYNEQFF. The CDR3 DNA reads as TGTGCCAGCTCACCCACTAGCGGGGGGGGAACCTACAATGAGCAGTTCTTC.

The chain couples TRBV27 to TRBJ2-5, with D possibly matching TRBD1 (6 bases). Germline values: CDR1 MNHEY, CDR2 SMNVEV (reference sequence). Trimming pared 6 bases from V and 2 bases from J, leaving 13 bases between. The CDR3 covers 14 residues. For the CDR3, the DNA is TGTGCCAGCAGCAAATTGAGGGGGCAAGAGACCCAGTACTTC. Translation gives CASSKLRGQETQYF.